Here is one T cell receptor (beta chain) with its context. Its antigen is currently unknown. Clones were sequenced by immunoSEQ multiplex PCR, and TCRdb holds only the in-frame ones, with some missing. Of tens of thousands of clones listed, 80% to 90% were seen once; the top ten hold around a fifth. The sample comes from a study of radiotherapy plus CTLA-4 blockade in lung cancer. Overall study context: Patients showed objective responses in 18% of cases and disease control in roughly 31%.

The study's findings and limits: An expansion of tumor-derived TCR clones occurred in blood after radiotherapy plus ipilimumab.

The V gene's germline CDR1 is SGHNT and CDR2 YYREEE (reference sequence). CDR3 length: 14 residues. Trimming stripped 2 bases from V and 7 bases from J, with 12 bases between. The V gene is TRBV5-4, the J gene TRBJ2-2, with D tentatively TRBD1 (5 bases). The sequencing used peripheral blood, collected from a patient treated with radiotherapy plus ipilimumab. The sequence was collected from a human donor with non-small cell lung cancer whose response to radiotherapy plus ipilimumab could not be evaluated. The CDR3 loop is CASSFGSGNGELFF. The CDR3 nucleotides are TGTGCCAGCAGCTTTGGGTCAGGGAACGGGGAGCTGTTTTTT.